These 25 T cell receptor beta chains came from one sample sequenced in a study of T cell repertoires in aging, cancer and after chemotherapy. Peripheral blood genomic DNA, not sorted cells or RNA, was the template. A mixed TRB-A/B primer pool amplified rearranged TRB by multiplex touch-down PCR. TCRdb fed the multiplex PCR reads into MiXCR, producing one record per CDR3 protein. The sample yields about 5,000 distinct CDR3 sequences, roughly 35% seen once. Sequencing used blood. The receptor source for this set is a human donor with a blood cancer.

The chain is built from TRBV10-1 and TRBJ2-1; 11 positions agree with TRBD2. This CDR3 is 17 amino acids long. The V gene end was trimmed by 4 bases and the J gene end by 8 bases; junction bases not matched to a gene: 13. The germline CDR1 and CDR2 sequences are WNHNN and SYGVQD (reference sequence). As DNA, the CDR3 is TGCGCCAGCAGTGGCTGGGGGACTAGCGGTGGGGCAGATGAGCAGTTCTTC. Translation: CASSGWGTSGGADEQFF.

This clonotype is labeled as medium-sized. The chain links TRBV12-3 or TRBV12-4 to TRBJ2-5; 11 bases fit TRBD2. The V and J ends lost 5 bases and 4 bases, in that order; junction bases with no gene match: 0. The CDR3 sequence is 13 residues long. CDR3: CASSTSGGETQYF. The CDR3 DNA sequence: TGTGCCAGCAGTACTAGCGGGGGAGAGACCCAGTACTTC.

The V call is TRBV7-9, the J call TRBJ2-1; TRBD2 agrees at 10 bases. Trimming took 5 bases from V and 7 from J; bases not matched to a gene: 5. The CDR3 sequence is 14 residues long. Germline lookup yields CDR1 SEHNR and CDR2 FQNEAQ (reference sequence). In DNA form, the CDR3 reads TGTGCCAGCAGCACCGGACTAGCGGTAAATGAGCAGTTCTTC. It yields the protein CASSTGLAVNEQFF.

This clonotype was counted a few times. The V and J genes are TRBV19 and TRBJ1-6, with a tentative D call TRBD1 (6 bases). The germline CDR1 and CDR2 sequences are LNHDA and SQIVND (reference sequence). The V and J ends lost 5 bases and 7 bases respectively, with 12 bases between them. This CDR3 is built from 14 residues. The CDR3 region is CASSPSRGNSPLHF. CDR3 DNA: TGTGCCAGTAGTCCAAGCAGGGGAAATTCACCCCTCCACTTT.

The chain carries TRBV12-3 or TRBV12-4 and TRBJ1-5; no clear D. The V end was cut by 3 bases, the J end by 4 bases, with 7 bases between. The CDR3 consists of 13 residues. As DNA, the CDR3 is TGTGCCAGCAGTTTGGCGAGAAATCAGCCCCAGCATTTT. Its translation: CASSLARNQPQHF.

The chain employs TRBV24-1 and TRBJ2-1, with a tentative D call TRBD1 (6 bases). The CDR3 totals 14 residues. Germline V lookup: CDR1 KGHDR, CDR2 SFDVKD. V lost 0 bases and J lost 10, with 12 bases in between. CDR3: CATSDLQGSREQFF. In DNA form, the CDR3 reads TGTGCCACCAGTGATTTGCAGGGGTCCAGAGAGCAGTTCTTC.

Only one count was recorded for this clonotype. The chain has TRBV4-1 and TRBJ1-1; D is unclear. Germline CDR1 MGHRA, CDR2 YSYEKL. CDR3 length equals 15 residues. The V end lost 1 base, the J end lost 0 bases, and 9 bases lay between the germline ends. This chain's CDR3 is CASSQVLPVNTEAFF. The CDR3 bases are TGCGCCAGCAGCCAAGTCCTCCCCGTGAACACTGAAGCTTTCTTT.

The genes are TRBV7-6 and TRBJ2-3; D remains ambiguous. The CDR3 is 15 residues long. Trimming removed 5 bases at V and 1 base at J, with 13 bases between. CDR1 SGHVS and CDR2 FNYEAQ come from the germline V gene. CDR3 coding DNA: TGTGCCAGCAGCCTAGTGTCTAGTCGCACAGATACGCAGTATTTT. Protein product: CASSLVSSRTDTQYF.

The V call is TRBV28, the J call TRBJ1-2, with a weak D call TRBD1 (5 bases). Germline V gives CDR1 MDHEN, CDR2 SYDVKM. The CDR3 has 15 amino acids. Trimming took 3 bases from V and 0 from J, leaving 11 bases between them. CDR3: CASSFGDGSNYGYTF. For the CDR3, the DNA is TGTGCCAGCAGTTTCGGGGACGGATCTAACTATGGCTACACCTTC.

This chain connects TRBV15 to TRBJ1-2; the D is unclear. Germline V lookup: CDR1 LNHNV, CDR2 YYDKDF (reference sequence). The CDR3 covers 18 residues. V dropped 0 bases and J dropped 0 bases, with 17 bases sitting between them. The CDR3 bases are TGTGCCACCAGCAGAGATAGGAGAGATCTTATCACTAACTATGGCTACACCTTC. Translated, it gives CATSRDRRDLITNYGYTF.

The chain is built from TRBV10-3 and TRBJ1-5, with D possibly being TRBD1 (5 bases). CDR1 ENHRY and CDR2 SYGVKD come from the germline V gene. The CDR3 runs 13 residues. V was trimmed by 4 bases and J by 6 bases, leaving 10 bases between them. In DNA form, the CDR3 reads TGTGCCATCAGTGCGGGGGTGGGTCAGCCCCAGCATTTT. This gives the protein CAISAGVGQPQHF.

In its sample, this clonotype is medium-sized. The chain joins TRBV12-3 or TRBV12-4 to TRBJ2-1; D is possibly TRBD1 (5 bases). CDR3 length equals 17 residues. V lost 3 bases to trimming and J lost 4 bases, with 19 bases between them. CDR3 in DNA: TGTGCCAGCAGTTTTCCAACTGGGGCAGGTTGGTACAATGAGCAGTTCTTC. It codes for CASSFPTGAGWYNEQFF.

V is TRBV6-5 and J is TRBJ2-7; 8 nucleotides agree with TRBD1. Trimming took 6 bases from V and 3 from J; bases not matched to a gene: 7. The CDR3 spans 14 residues. Germline lookup yields CDR1 MNHEY and CDR2 SVGAGI. The CDR3 DNA reads as TGTGCCAGCAGCTTGGGAACAGGGGGCTACGAGCAGTACTTC. This encodes CASSLGTGGYEQYF.

This clonotype is labeled medium-sized. The chain links TRBV19 to TRBJ1-2, with 7 positions matching TRBD1. The germline CDR1 and CDR2 sequences are LNHDA and SQIVND (reference sequence). CDR3 size: 12 residues. V was pared by 5 bases and J by 8 bases, with 5 bases of the junction left unmatched. This CDR3 reads CASSSDRYGYTF. CDR3 nucleotide sequence: TGTGCCAGTAGTTCGGACAGGTACGGCTACACCTTC.

The chain has TRBV6-5 and TRBJ1-2; the D gene is possibly TRBD1 (6 bases). The length of the CDR3 is 14 residues. In germline, CDR1 is MNHEY, CDR2 SVGAGI. The V end lost 0 bases, the J end lost 8 bases, and 13 bases lay between the germline ends. The DNA of the CDR3 is TGTGCCAGCAGTTACTCGAGAGGGGGGGGGGGCTACACCTTC. Protein sequence: CASSYSRGGGGYTF.

This clonotype rates as medium-sized. The chain combines TRBV15 with TRBJ1-6; TRBD1 might be the D (5 bases). The CDR3 contains 16 residues. Trimming took 0 bases from V and 12 from J, leaving 18 bases between them. Germline-derived CDR1 and CDR2 are LNHNV and YYDKDF (reference sequence). The CDR3 DNA reads TGTGCCACCAGCAGAGATTCCCCCCGACAGATTAGACCCCTCCACTTT. The encoded protein is CATSRDSPRQIRPLHF. The full variable domain, rest sourced from reference TRBV15 and TRBJ1-6, is DAMVIQNPRYQVTQFGKPVTLSCSQTLNHNVMYWYQQKSSQAPKLLFHYYDKDFNNEADTPDNFQSRRPNTSFCFLDIRSPGLGDTAMYLCATSRDSPRQIRPLHFGNGTRLTVT.

As to this clonotype: This clone may be a read error of a much larger clone one base away. The chain has TRBV6-5 and TRBJ2-7, with TRBD1 matching over 10 bases. The germline V gene encodes CDR1 MNHEY and CDR2 SVGAGI. V was pared by 2 bases and J by 5 bases, with 9 bases of the junction left unmatched. This CDR3 contains 16 residues. CDR3 nucleotide sequence: TGTGCCAGCAGTTACCAGACAGGGGGCGCGCTCCACGAGCAGTACTTC. Its translation: CASSYQTGGALHEQYF.

This chain links TRBV12-3 or TRBV12-4 with TRBJ1-1; tentative D call: TRBD1 (5 bases). Trimming stripped 5 bases from V and 11 bases from J, with 15 bases between. This CDR3 spans 12 amino acids. In DNA form, the CDR3 reads TGTGCCAGCAGTCCTCAGGGTTTGGAGGCTTTCTTT. This gives the protein CASSPQGLEAFF.

There are a few counts of this clonotype. The chain employs TRBV19 and TRBJ1-4; possibly TRBD1 for D (6 bases). The CDR3 extends over 15 amino acids. The germline V and J ends were trimmed by 8 bases and 8 bases, with 21 bases remaining between them. The V gene's germline CDR1 is LNHDA and CDR2 SQIVND (reference sequence). CDR3 sequence (DNA): TGTGCCAGTTCATCTCGCCGGGGGGCAGGAGAAAAACTGTTTTTT. Its protein is CASSSRRGAGEKLFF.

This clonotype appeared a few times. The rearrangement uses TRBV6-5 and TRBJ2-3; D is unclear. Germline CDR1 and CDR2: MNHEY and SVGAGI. V dropped 2 bases and J dropped 2 bases, with 5 bases sitting between them. The CDR3 runs 13 residues. Written as DNA, the CDR3 is TGTGCCAGCAGTTACGGGTCCACAGATACGCAGTATTTT. It is translated as CASSYGSTDTQYF.

The CDR3 sequence: CASTQAGSLHYGYTF. The DNA of the CDR3 is TGTGCCAGCACCCAAGCCGGCTCGCTTCACTATGGCTACACCTTC. This chain joins TRBV6-5 and TRBJ1-2; D unresolved. V lost 7 bases, J lost 3 bases, and 18 bases lay in between. Looked up from germline, CDR1 is MNHEY and CDR2 is SVGAGI. This CDR3 is 15 amino acids long.

Comments on this clonotype: Compared with germline, one end of the junction differs, possibly owing to a read error. This chain joins TRBV30 and TRBJ1-4; 9 positions agree with TRBD1. The germline gives CDR1 GTSNPN, CDR2 SVGIG (reference sequence). This CDR3 region has 15 residues. CDR3 protein: CAWSVGQGNNKKLFF. CDR3 nucleotides: TGTGCCTGGAGTGTAGGACAGGGGAATAATAAAAAACTGTTTTTT.

This clonotype was detected only a few times. This rearrangement joins TRBV7-9 to TRBJ1-1; D may be TRBD1 (5 bases). CDR1 and CDR2 from the germline V gene are SEHNR and FQNEAQ (reference sequence). Between the trimmed V and J ends, which lost 1 base and 11 bases, there was a span of 20 bases. This CDR3 is 15 amino acids long. This CDR3 is CASSLGLGTAVGAFF. Here the CDR3 DNA reads TGTGCCAGCAGCTTAGGCCTTGGGACGGCGGTGGGGGCTTTCTTT. Supplemented by reference TRBV7-9 and TRBJ1-1, the full variable domain reads DTGVSQNPRHKITKRGQNVTFRCDPISEHNRLYWYRQTLGQGPEFLTYFQNEAQLEKSRLLSDRFSAERPKGSFSTLEIQRTEQGDSAMYLCASSLGLGTAVGAFFGQGTRLTVV.

By sample fraction, this clonotype is large. Written as DNA, the CDR3 is TGTGCCATCAGTGAGTCGGACTACGAGCAGTACTTC. It encodes CAISESDYEQYF. The gene calls are TRBV10-3 and TRBJ2-7; D is ambiguous. Between the trimmed V and J ends, which lost 0 bases and 3 bases, there was a span of 3 bases. Germline lookup yields CDR1 ENHRY and CDR2 SYGVKD. CDR3 length: 12 residues.

This clonotype is classed as medium-sized (0.01 to 0.1%). This chain joins TRBV6-5 and TRBJ2-7; D gene unclear. Germline V gene lookup returns CDR1 MNHEY and CDR2 SVGAGI. This CDR3 spans 12 amino acids. Trimming pared 6 bases from V and 4 bases from J, leaving 10 bases between. CDR3 sequence (DNA): TGTGCCAGCAGATCCACAGCGTACGAGCAGTACTTC. It encodes CASRSTAYEQYF.